The 30 T cell receptor beta chains listed next were all sequenced from one sample in a study of cytomegalovirus exposure and HLA in healthy donors. In the PCR, 60 Vbeta and 13 Jbeta primers were used. The method was immunoSEQ multiplex PCR; TCRdb's version includes in-frame clones alone and lacks a portion of them. This table holds around 100,000 clones, 70% to 80% found once. Sequenced sample: PBMCs. The receptors shown here come from a woman in her twenties or thirties in good health and CMV-seropositive.

V is TRBV19 and J is TRBJ2-3; possible D gene TRBD2, 6 bases. The germline V gene has CDR1 LNHDA and CDR2 SQIVND (reference sequence). This CDR3 is 13 amino acids long. Trimming cost V 3 bases and J 8 bases, with 12 bases left between them. The CDR3 DNA reads TGTGCCAGTAGTATGGCGGGGCAGGTTACGCAGTATTTT. It yields the protein CASSMAGQVTQYF.

The chain uses TRBV5-5 and TRBJ2-5, with TRBD1 as a possible D gene (6 bases). Trimming left V 0 bases short and J 4 bases short, with 10 bases between. Germline CDR1 SGHKS, CDR2 YYEKEE (reference sequence). The CDR3 extends over 14 amino acids. The CDR3 nucleotides are TGTGCCAGCAGCTTGGGGGCAGGGGCAGAGACCCAGTACTTC. Translated: CASSLGAGAETQYF.

CDR3 amino acids: CASSDRSYTF. CDR3 in DNA: TGTGCCAGCAGTGATCGGTCCTACACCTTC. J is TRBJ1-2 and V is TRBV2; no reliable D call. This CDR3 has 10 residues. The V end lost 3 bases, the J end lost 10 bases, and 6 bases lay between the germline ends. The germline V gene has CDR1 SNHLY and CDR2 FYNNEI.

The chain employs TRBV7-9 and TRBJ1-3; D is unresolved. This CDR3 spans 15 amino acids. The V gene lost 6 bases and the J gene lost 6 bases, with 18 bases spanning the gap. CDR1 and CDR2 from the germline V gene are SEHNR and FQNEAQ (reference sequence). In nucleotides, the CDR3 is TGTGCCAGCAGTCTTCGACCTGACGGGGTAAACACCATATATTTT. It yields the protein CASSLRPDGVNTIYF.

J is TRBJ1-1 and V is TRBV25-1; maybe TRBD1 (6 bases). Germline CDR1 and CDR2: MGHDK and SYGVNS. V shed 6 bases and J shed 6 bases, with 20 bases lying between them. The CDR3 extends over 15 amino acids. The CDR3: CASRPTGTGKSEAFF. In DNA form, the CDR3 reads TGTGCCAGCAGACCCACGGGTACAGGGAAATCTGAAGCTTTCTTT.

The chain combines TRBV5-6 with TRBJ2-3; D is possibly TRBD1 (6 bases). The CDR3 consists of 15 residues. V lost 4 bases to trimming and J lost 3 bases, with 15 bases between them. Germline loops: CDR1 SGHDT, CDR2 YYEEEE. CDR3 loop: CASSLNLQGTDTQYF. CDR3 coding DNA: TGTGCCAGCAGCCTAAATCTACAGGGAACAGATACGCAGTATTTT. Full variable domain (rest looked up from reference TRBV5-6 and TRBJ2-3): DAGVTQSPTHLIKTRGQQVTLRCSPKSGHDTVSWYQQALGQGPQFIFQYYEEEERQRGNFPDRFSGHQFPNYSSELNVNALLLGDSALYLCASSLNLQGTDTQYFGPGTRLTVL.

The J gene is TRBJ2-7, the V gene TRBV7-2; D not resolved. Trimming stripped 8 bases from V and 5 bases from J, with 10 bases between. Germline V gives CDR1 SGHTA, CDR2 FQGNSA. The CDR3 runs 11 residues. This CDR3 reads CASGPGHEQYF. CDR3 in DNA: TGTGCCAGCGGGCCTGGGCACGAGCAGTACTTC.

The chain combines TRBV15 with TRBJ2-2, with D perhaps matching TRBD2 (6 bases). Trimming took off 5 bases at V and 4 bases at J, with 14 bases between the two ends. CDR1 and CDR2 (germline): LNHNV, YYDKDF (reference sequence). CDR3 size: 15 residues. The CDR3 sequence is CATSLAGRGTGELFF. The CDR3 nucleotides are TGTGCCACCAGCCTTGCGGGGCGCGGCACCGGGGAGCTGTTTTTT.

This clone appeared once. The CDR3 nucleotides are TGTGCCAGTAGTATATCCCCAGCTAGCGGTCCATTTTCCTACGAGCAGTACTTC. Translation gives CASSISPASGPFSYEQYF. The V call is TRBV19, the J call TRBJ2-7, with 7 bases lining up with TRBD2. The CDR3 is 18 residues long. Germline V gives CDR1 LNHDA, CDR2 SQIVND (reference sequence). Unmatched junction bases numbered 14, after V lost 2 bases and J lost 1 base.

V usage is TRBV6-5 and J usage is TRBJ2-5; 11 bases fit TRBD2. This CDR3 contains 16 residues. The V gene end was trimmed by 2 bases and the J gene end by 5 bases; junction bases not matched to a gene: 7. Germline assignment: CDR1 MNHEY and CDR2 SVGAGI. CDR3 sequence: CASSYRGASGGETQYF. In DNA, the CDR3 is TGTGCCAGCAGTTACAGGGGGGCTAGCGGGGGGGAGACCCAGTACTTC.

J is TRBJ2-7 and V is TRBV10-2, with 8 bases fitting TRBD1. CDR1 is WSHSY, CDR2 SAAADI, per germline. The CDR3 runs to 14 residues. V lost 5 bases, J lost 4 bases, and 7 bases stayed unmatched. CDR3 DNA sequence: TGCGCCAGCAGTCCCGGGACAGGTACATACGAGCAGTACTTC. Translated: CASSPGTGTYEQYF.

The gene calls are TRBV5-1 and TRBJ1-3, with 10 nucleotides matching TRBD1. The CDR3 has 18 amino acids. CDR1 and CDR2 from the germline V gene are SGHRS and YFSETQ. The J segment lost 2 bases and the V segment lost 4 bases, leaving 12 bases of the junction unmatched. The CDR3 nucleotides read TGCGCCAGCAGCATGGGTGGACAGGGGGGACGAGCTGGAAACACCATATATTTT. Encoded protein: CASSMGGQGGRAGNTIYF.

This sequence joins TRBV6-1 and TRBJ1-3, with TRBD1 as a possible D gene (6 bases). V lost 0 bases and J 3 bases, leaving 9 bases between the germline ends. CDR1 and CDR2 (germline): MNHNS, SASEGT. The CDR3 extends over 15 amino acids. Written as DNA, the CDR3 is TGTGCCAGCAGTGAAGCAACAGGGATTGGAAACACCATATATTTT. Translated: CASSEATGIGNTIYF.

This chain links TRBV30 with TRBJ1-2, with D possibly TRBD1 on 6 matching bases. The CDR3 spans 12 residues. Germline V gene lookup returns CDR1 GTSNPN and CDR2 SVGIG (reference sequence). Deletions cut 7 bases from V and 8 bases from J, with 17 bases between. CDR3 amino acids: CALTGGVGGYTF. The CDR3 coding sequence is TGTGCCTTGACGGGGGGCGTGGGAGGCTACACCTTC.

V gene TRBV29-1 combines with J gene TRBJ2-7; D might be TRBD2 (5 bases). The CDR3 extends over 12 amino acids. The germline gives CDR1 SQVTM, CDR2 ANQGSEA. Trimming took 6 bases from V and 1 from J, leaving 10 bases between them. CDR3 nucleotide sequence: TGCAGCGTCGGGATCTTGTCCTACGAGCAGTACTTC. This gives the protein CSVGILSYEQYF.

This chain links TRBV5-1 with TRBJ2-3, with 10 positions matching TRBD2. The trim removed 4 bases at V and 6 bases at J, leaving 5 bases unmatched. The CDR3 totals 14 residues. The germline V gene encodes CDR1 SGHRS and CDR2 YFSETQ. DNA of the CDR3: TGCGCCAGCAGCCCTAGCGGGAGAGGGGATACGCAGTATTTT. Amino acid sequence: CASSPSGRGDTQYF.

The rearrangement joins TRBV10-3 to TRBJ1-2; D is unclear. Trimming shortened V by 7 bases and J by 2 bases, and 8 bases separated the two germline ends. This CDR3 has 12 residues. CDR1 is ENHRY and CDR2 is SYGVKD in the germline V gene. Here the CDR3 reads CAIMEANYGYTF. The CDR3 region has the DNA TGTGCCATCATGGAGGCCAACTATGGCTACACCTTC.

Notes on this clone: Other DNA sequences in the same sample also yield this CDR3. V usage is TRBV9 and J usage is TRBJ2-3, with TRBD2 matching 9 bases. Germline CDR1 and CDR2: SGDLS and YYNGEE. This CDR3 has 16 residues. The trim removed 4 bases at V and 2 bases at J, leaving 8 bases unmatched. This chain's CDR3 is CASSKMGLADTDTQYF. CDR3 sequence (DNA): TGTGCCAGCAGCAAAATGGGACTAGCAGACACAGATACGCAGTATTTT.

This clone showed up just a few times. V is TRBV14 and J is TRBJ2-1; 9 nucleotides align to TRBD2. CDR1 and CDR2 (germline): SGHDN, FVKESK. Germline trimming cut 5 bases from V and 7 bases from J; bases unmatched to any gene: 6. The CDR3 is 14 amino acids. CDR3 nucleotide sequence: TGTGCCAGCAGCTTAGCGGGAGCGGGGAATGAGCAGTTCTTC. Its translation: CASSLAGAGNEQFF.

V is TRBV7-3 and J is TRBJ2-2; tentatively, D is TRBD2 (6 bases). The CDR3 is 15 amino acids. CDR1 is SGHTA, CDR2 FQGTGA, per germline. V dropped 1 base and J dropped 3 bases, with 9 bases sitting between them. CDR3 coding DNA: TGTGCCAGCAGCTTAATGGGGGGTGACACCGGGGAGCTGTTTTTT. Its translation: CASSLMGGDTGELFF.

The rearrangement links TRBV29-1 to TRBJ1-1, with D possibly being TRBD1 (6 bases). The V gene's germline CDR1 is SQVTM and CDR2 ANQGSEA. Trimming cost V 5 bases and J 8 bases, with 21 bases left between them. The CDR3 loop spans 14 amino acids. CDR3 residues: CSVPKSTGLREAFF. In DNA, the CDR3 is TGCAGCGTTCCCAAATCAACAGGGCTTAGGGAAGCTTTCTTT.

The chain combines TRBV10-3 with TRBJ2-7, with D maybe TRBD1 (5 bases). The germline V gene encodes CDR1 ENHRY and CDR2 SYGVKD. V was clipped by 6 bases and J by 3 bases, with 9 bases between them. CDR3 length: 12 amino acids. In DNA form, the CDR3 reads TGTGCCATCAGGGACACTTACTACGAGCAGTACTTC. Translation: CAIRDTYYEQYF.

The chain links TRBV7-2 to TRBJ2-1; maybe TRBD1 (6 bases). Trimming took 3 bases from V and 7 from J, leaving 10 bases between them. The germline V gene has CDR1 SGHTA and CDR2 FQGNSA. The CDR3 covers 13 residues. The CDR3 here is CASSFTGTNEQFF. The CDR3 region has the DNA TGTGCCAGCAGCTTTACAGGGACGAATGAGCAGTTCTTC.

This sequence joins TRBV6-5 and TRBJ2-7, with TRBD1 matching 7 bases. This CDR3 spans 15 amino acids. The J segment lost 2 bases and the V segment lost 2 bases, leaving 6 bases of the junction unmatched. Germline loops: CDR1 MNHEY, CDR2 SVGAGI. The CDR3, as DNA: TGTGCCAGCAGTTACCGGGGACAGCCAACCTACGAGCAGTACTTC. This codes for CASSYRGQPTYEQYF.

V usage is TRBV10-3 and J usage is TRBJ1-6; D gene ambiguous. Per germline, CDR1 ENHRY and CDR2 SYGVKD. CDR3 length: 16 amino acids. The V end was cut by 3 bases, the J end by 9 bases, with 18 bases between. This CDR3 reads CAISEWSARDRSPLHF. The CDR3, as DNA: TGTGCCATCAGTGAATGGTCAGCTCGGGATCGTTCACCCCTCCACTTT.

This clone was observed a handful of times. V gene TRBV6-1 combines with J gene TRBJ2-5; weak D call: TRBD1 (6 bases). The CDR3 has 14 amino acids. CDR1 MNHNS and CDR2 SASEGT come from the germline V gene. V was trimmed by 1 base and J by 5 bases, leaving 11 bases between them. CDR3 bases: TGTGCCAGCAGTGAAGGCCCAGGGGAGGAGACCCAGTACTTC. Residues: CASSEGPGEETQYF.

This chain joins TRBV27 and TRBJ2-5; 8 bases align to TRBD1. The CDR3 spans 15 residues. The V segment lost 7 bases and the J segment 0 bases; nucleotides outside the gene matches: 7. Per germline, CDR1 MNHEY and CDR2 SMNVEV (reference sequence). This CDR3 reads CASTSGTGYQETQYF. In DNA form, the CDR3 reads TGTGCCAGCACGTCCGGGACAGGCTACCAAGAGACCCAGTACTTC.

J is TRBJ2-5 and V is TRBV6-5, with TRBD1 matching over 9 bases. The end of the DNA fits TRBJ2-7 better, so the J call may be wrong. This CDR3 has 15 amino acids. Germline V gives CDR1 MNHEY, CDR2 SVGAGI. The CDR3 loop is CASSPILTGGSEQYF. For the CDR3, the DNA is TGTGCCAGCAGTCCCATTCTAACAGGGGGCTCCGAGCAGTACTTC.

The J gene is TRBJ2-7, the V gene TRBV27; possibly TRBD2 for D (6 bases). The CDR3 is 13 residues long. Trimming left V 6 bases short and J 5 bases short, with 14 bases between. Germline assignment: CDR1 MNHEY and CDR2 SMNVEV (reference sequence). The CDR3, as DNA: TGTGCCAGCAGGATAGCGGTGGAGCACGAGCAGTACTTC. Translating gives CASRIAVEHEQYF.

The chain combines TRBV15 with TRBJ1-2, with 8 bases aligning to TRBD1. V lost 0 bases and J lost 5; bases outside the gene matches: 8. The length of the CDR3 is 16 residues. From germline, CDR1 is LNHNV and CDR2 YYDKDF (reference sequence). CDR3 bases: TGTGCCACCAGCAGAGATGGGGACAGGAATCGGTATGGCTACACCTTC. Amino acids: CATSRDGDRNRYGYTF.